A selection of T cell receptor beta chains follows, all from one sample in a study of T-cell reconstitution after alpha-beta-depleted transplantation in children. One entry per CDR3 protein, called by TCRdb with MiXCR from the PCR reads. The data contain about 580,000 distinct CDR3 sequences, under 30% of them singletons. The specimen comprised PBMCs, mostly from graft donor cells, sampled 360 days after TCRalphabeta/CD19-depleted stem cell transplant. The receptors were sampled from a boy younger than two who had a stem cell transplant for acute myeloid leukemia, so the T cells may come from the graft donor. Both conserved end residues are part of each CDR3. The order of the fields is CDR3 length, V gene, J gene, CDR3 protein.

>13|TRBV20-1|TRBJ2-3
CSANPPSTDTQYF
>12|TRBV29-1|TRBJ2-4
CSVLTGDSIQYF
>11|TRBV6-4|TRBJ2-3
CATGAGGPQYF
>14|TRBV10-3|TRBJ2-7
CAISAGTGVHEQYF
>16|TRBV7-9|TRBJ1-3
CASSLFDPWAGNTIYF
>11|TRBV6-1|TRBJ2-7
CARMRGYEQYF
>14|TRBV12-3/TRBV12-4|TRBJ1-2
CASSSRGPDYGYTF
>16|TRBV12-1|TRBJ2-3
CASSPQGGLATDTQYF
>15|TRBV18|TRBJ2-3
CASSPVAGTTDTQYF
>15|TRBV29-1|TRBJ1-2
CSVEDPGGRGYGYTF
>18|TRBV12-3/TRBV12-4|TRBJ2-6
CASSSPPGRSSGANVLTF
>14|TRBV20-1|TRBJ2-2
CSASPSVGPGELFF
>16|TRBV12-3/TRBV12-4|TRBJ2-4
CASSLGQGLAKNIQYF
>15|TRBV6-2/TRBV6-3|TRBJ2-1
CASRPPADRGNEQFF
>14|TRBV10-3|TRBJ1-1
CAISPRDKNTEAFF
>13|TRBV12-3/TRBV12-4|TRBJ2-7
CASSGTSTYEQYF
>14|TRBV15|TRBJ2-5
CATSRDRGLETQYF
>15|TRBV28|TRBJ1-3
CASSPQGVAGNTIYF
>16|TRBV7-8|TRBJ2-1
CASSLRVTSGGDEQFF
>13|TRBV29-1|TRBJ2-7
CSAGEGQDIEQYF
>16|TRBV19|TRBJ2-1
CASSFVRGVVRNEQFF
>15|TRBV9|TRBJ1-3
CASSVTTNSGNTIYF
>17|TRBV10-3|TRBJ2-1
CAIKGSSGDPSYNEQFF
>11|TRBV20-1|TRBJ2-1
CSGTRINEQFF
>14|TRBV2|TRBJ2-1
CASSVGTAYNEQFF
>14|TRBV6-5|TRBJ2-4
CASSYGTGKNIQYF
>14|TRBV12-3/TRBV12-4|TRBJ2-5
CASSFSRRGETQYF
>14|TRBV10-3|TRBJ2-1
CAISDQGQGYEQFF
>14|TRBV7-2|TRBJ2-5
CASSLGTSRETQYF
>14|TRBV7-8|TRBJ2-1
CASSFGGVYNEQFF
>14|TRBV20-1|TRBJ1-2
CSARMDRGPYGYTF
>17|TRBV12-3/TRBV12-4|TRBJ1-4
CASRPPHGGTTNEKLFF
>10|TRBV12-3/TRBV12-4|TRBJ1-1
CASSDTEAFF